Below are 17 T cell receptor beta chains sequenced from a single sample in a study of shared clonotypes between healthy human individuals. Profiled with immunoSEQ multiplex PCR; TCRdb holds only in-frame clones, not every one. The sample holds some 1,600,000 clones, approximately 98% seen once. Input material: naive CD4+ T cells sorted from blood. Subset given: CD45RA+ positively selected. The receptors originated from a man aged 25-45 years in good health.

V usage is TRBV5-1 and J usage is TRBJ2-6, with 7 bases matching TRBD1. The CDR3 covers 19 residues. Losses at the gene ends were 0 bases for V and 1 base for J; bases not matched to a gene: 10. Germline CDR1 and CDR2: SGHRS and YFSETQ. CDR3 region: CASSLDPQGQPSGANVLTF. For the CDR3, the DNA is TGCGCCAGCAGCTTGGATCCCCAGGGACAGCCATCTGGGGCCAACGTCCTGACTTTC.

This chain links TRBV11-2 with TRBJ2-7; D ambiguous. CDR3 length: 13 residues. V shed 2 bases and J shed 4 bases, with 9 bases lying between them. CDR1 SGHAT and CDR2 FQNNGV come from the germline V gene. DNA of the CDR3: TGTGCCAGCAGCTTACGTGTTGAATACGAGCAGTACTTC. Translating gives CASSLRVEYEQYF.

V and J are TRBV25-1 and TRBJ1-2; D ambiguous. Germline CDR1 and CDR2: MGHDK and SYGVNS. The V gene lost 2 bases and the J gene lost 4 bases, with 11 bases spanning the gap. CDR3 length equals 14 residues. The CDR3 DNA reads as TGTGCCAGCAGTGAAGGCACCGCCCTCTATGGCTACACCTTC. This encodes CASSEGTALYGYTF.

The V and J genes are TRBV4-3 and TRBJ2-3; D remains ambiguous. This CDR3 region has 15 residues. The germline V and J ends were trimmed by 4 bases and 2 bases, with 13 bases remaining between them. Germline V gene sequence: CDR1 LGHNA, CDR2 YSLEER. The CDR3 region is CASSLGRINTDTQYF. The CDR3 coding sequence is TGCGCCAGCAGCCTAGGGCGTATTAACACAGATACGCAGTATTTT.

The chain employs TRBV7-2 and TRBJ1-5; the D gene is possibly TRBD1 (5 bases). The germline V and J ends were trimmed by 1 base and 7 bases, with 14 bases remaining between them. The CDR3 sequence is 15 residues long. The germline CDR1 and CDR2 sequences are SGHTA and FQGNSA. In nucleotides, the CDR3 is TGTGCCAGCAGCTTAGACGGGACGGGCGACCAGCCCCAGCATTTT. It is translated as CASSLDGTGDQPQHF.

On this clone itself: The sample has other DNA sequences that encode this CDR3 too. The chain carries TRBV9 and TRBJ2-3; maybe TRBD2 (5 bases). Trimming pared 0 bases from V and 3 bases from J, leaving 5 bases between. Germline V CDR1 and CDR2: SGDLS, YYNGEE. The length of the CDR3 is 13 residues. The CDR3, as DNA: TGTGCCAGCAGCGTAGGAGGGACAGATACGCAGTATTTT. Amino acids: CASSVGGTDTQYF.

The chain uses TRBV27 and TRBJ2-3, with 10 nucleotides matching TRBD1. V shed 7 bases and J 3 bases; nucleotides not matched to a gene: 1. This CDR3 has 13 residues. Germline lookup yields CDR1 MNHEY and CDR2 SMNVEV (reference sequence). The CDR3 is CASKGQGTDTQYF. Here the CDR3 DNA reads TGTGCCAGCAAGGGACAGGGGACAGATACGCAGTATTTT.

The V and J genes are TRBV10-2 and TRBJ1-4, with D possibly being TRBD1 (5 bases). The germline V gene has CDR1 WSHSY and CDR2 SAAADI. V lost 4 bases and J lost 8, with 11 bases in between. This CDR3 is built from 13 residues. CDR3 region: CASSAGGEEKLFF. The CDR3 DNA is TGCGCCAGCAGTGCGGGGGGGGAAGAAAAACTGTTTTTT.

CDR3: CSVEDDRGPYGYTF. DNA of the CDR3: TGCAGCGTTGAAGACGACAGGGGCCCCTATGGCTACACCTTC. The chain carries TRBV29-1 and TRBJ1-2; 8 bases map to TRBD1. V lost 0 bases to trimming and J lost 4 bases; unmatched junction nucleotides: 4. This CDR3 is built from 14 residues. Germline CDR1 and CDR2: SQVTM and ANQGSEA.

The chain carries TRBV15 and TRBJ2-1; D gene ambiguous. Germline assignment: CDR1 LNHNV and CDR2 YYDKDF (reference sequence). This CDR3 spans 15 amino acids. Trimming removed 4 bases from V and 1 base from J, with 11 bases in between. For the CDR3, the DNA is TGTGCCACCAGCACCGACTCCAGTTCCTACAATGAGCAGTTCTTC. Residues: CATSTDSSSYNEQFF.

J is TRBJ1-2 and V is TRBV18; 9 bases line up with TRBD1. Germline lookup yields CDR1 KGHSH and CDR2 LQKENI. This CDR3 region has 17 residues. J lost 6 bases, V lost 5 bases, and 16 bases had no gene match. Here the CDR3 DNA reads TGTGCCAGCTCAGCCGTCCGCGGGACAGGGAATCTGGATGGCTACACCTTC. Protein: CASSAVRGTGNLDGYTF.

Turning to this clone: This same CDR3 is encoded by further DNA sequences in the sample. The chain recombines TRBV7-9 with TRBJ2-7; D possibly corresponds to TRBD2 (5 bases). CDR3 length: 14 residues. V lost 1 base to trimming and J lost 4 bases, with 11 bases between them. Germline V CDR1 and CDR2: SEHNR, FQNEAQ (reference sequence). CDR3 protein: CASSLGGSLYEQYF. The DNA of the CDR3 is TGTGCCAGCAGCTTAGGTGGGAGCCTATACGAGCAGTACTTC.

The gene calls are TRBV9 and TRBJ2-7; D is perhaps TRBD2 (5 bases). V was pared by 0 bases and J by 9 bases, with 16 bases between. Germline CDR1 is SGDLS and CDR2 is YYNGEE. CDR3 length: 14 residues. The CDR3, as DNA: TGTGCCAGCAGCGTAGGAGCGGAGCCCTTTAGGCAGTACTTC. Its translation is CASSVGAEPFRQYF.

The chain's CDR3 is CASSLWGQGREAFF. CDR3 bases: TGTGCCAGCAGTTTATGGGGACAGGGCCGTGAAGCTTTCTTT. The J gene is TRBJ1-1, the V gene TRBV28; 9 positions agree with TRBD1. This CDR3 has 14 amino acids. The germline V gene has CDR1 MDHEN and CDR2 SYDVKM. After removal of 0 bases from V and 7 bases from J, the junction contained 3 bases not matched to a gene.

The chain employs TRBV18 and TRBJ2-1; 11 bases align to TRBD2. Trimming took 5 bases from V and 8 from J; bases not matched to a gene: 11. Germline loops: CDR1 KGHSH, CDR2 LQKENI. The CDR3 spans 16 residues. The CDR3 spells CASSGALAGEGDEQFF. CDR3 coding DNA: TGTGCCAGCTCAGGCGCACTAGCGGGAGAGGGCGATGAGCAGTTCTTC.

The gene calls are TRBV14 and TRBJ2-1, with 10 bases aligning to TRBD1. V lost 1 base and J lost 4; bases outside the gene matches: 7. The germline gives CDR1 SGHDN, CDR2 FVKESK. The CDR3 is 17 residues long. In nucleotides, the CDR3 is TGTGCCAGCAGCCAAGGGGCGTCGGGACAGGGGTACAATGAGCAGTTCTTC. Translation gives CASSQGASGQGYNEQFF.

V usage is TRBV5-1 and J usage is TRBJ2-5; possible D gene TRBD2, 5 bases. V gave up 1 base and J gave up 3 bases, with 13 bases separating them. Per germline, CDR1 SGHRS and CDR2 YFSETQ. This CDR3 contains 15 residues. The CDR3 nucleotides are TGCGCCAGCAGCTTGATCGTGGGAGACGAAGAGACCCAGTACTTC. Translating it yields CASSLIVGDEETQYF.